The 31 T cell receptor beta chains listed next were all sequenced from one sample in a study of spatial heterogeneity in lung cancer (dated by TCRdb to between 2018 and 2021). This sample's time point label indicates: sample taken at primary tumor resection. Library preparation employed 5' RACE. Reads for this sample came from a NextSeq 500. In-frame beta chains were kept once TCRdb had trimmed the public reads at Q25 with fastp and called clones with MiXCR. Duplicate CDR3 protein sequences are folded into a single record with the most common DNA and genes. The sample data list tens of thousands of distinct CDR3 sequences, and about an eighth of these were observed just once. The biggest ten clones account for around three fifths of the sample. The input for sequencing was PBMCs, taken at surgery. Receptors were obtained from a male donor with early-stage non-small cell lung cancer.

The rearrangement uses TRBV28 and TRBJ1-5; 7 bases agree with TRBD1. Germline CDR1 MDHEN, CDR2 SYDVKM. The V gene end was trimmed by 6 bases and the J gene end by 11 bases; junction bases not matched to a gene: 13. The CDR3 runs to 14 residues. The CDR3 region is CASRDGTASGAQHF. The CDR3 DNA follows: TGTGCCAGCAGGGACGGGACAGCCTCTGGGGCCCAGCATTTT.

There are many counts of this clonotype. This chain uses TRBV10-3 with TRBJ1-2; TRBD1 might be the D (5 bases). This CDR3 comprises 14 residues. V lost 1 base and J lost 7, with 13 bases in between. Germline V gene sequence: CDR1 ENHRY, CDR2 SYGVKD. DNA for the CDR3: TGTGCCATCAGTGAGTTAGACAGTATGAGTGGCTACACCTTC. It encodes CAISELDSMSGYTF.

This clonotype has a count of ten or more. This chain links TRBV12-3 or TRBV12-4 with TRBJ2-5; 10 bases map to TRBD2. V was clipped by 5 bases and J by 2 bases; unmatched bases: 5. The CDR3 sequence is 15 residues long. The CDR3 here is CASSLSGGRQETQYF. For the CDR3, the DNA is TGTGCCAGCAGTCTTAGCGGGGGGAGGCAAGAGACCCAGTACTTC.

In this sample, this clonotype turned up many times. The chain employs TRBV28 and TRBJ1-2, with 8 bases that match TRBD1. Germline trimming cut 3 bases from V and 8 bases from J; bases unmatched to any gene: 2. This CDR3 has 12 amino acids. CDR1 is MDHEN and CDR2 is SYDVKM in the germline V gene. The DNA of the CDR3 is TGTGCCAGCAGTTTGACAGGGGTAGGCTACACCTTC. It specifies CASSLTGVGYTF.

This clonotype was counted at least ten times. The J gene is TRBJ2-3, the V gene TRBV20-1; D call uncertain. This CDR3 has 14 residues. Germline CDR1 is DFQATT and CDR2 is SNEGSKA (reference sequence). V was shortened by 3 bases and J by 0 bases, with 10 bases between the two germline ends. The CDR3: CSARERASTDTQYF. In nucleotides, the CDR3 is TGCAGTGCTAGGGAAAGGGCCAGCACAGATACGCAGTATTTT.

This clonotype has a count of ten or more. This sequence joins TRBV29-1 and TRBJ1-2; D may be TRBD1 (5 bases). The CDR3 length is 13 residues. The germline V gene encodes CDR1 SQVTM and CDR2 ANQGSEA. The V end lost 1 base, the J end lost 4 bases, and 10 bases lay between the germline ends. The CDR3 region is CSVEGQGRYGYTF. CDR3 bases: TGCAGCGTTGAAGGGCAGGGACGCTATGGCTACACCTTC.

The chain recombines TRBV21-1 with TRBJ2-3. TRBV21-1 is described as a pseudogene. The CDR3 consists of 17 residues. The CDR3 loop reads CASSKKASGRCTDTQYF. CDR3 nucleotide sequence: TGTGCCAGCAGCAAAAAGGCGTCGGGCAGATGCACAGATACGCAGTATTTT.

The chain couples TRBV6-2 or TRBV6-3 to TRBJ2-7; the D gene is possibly TRBD1 (5 bases). Trimming cost V 7 bases and J 3 bases, with 16 bases left between them. The germline V gene has CDR1 MNHEY and CDR2 SVGEGT. This CDR3 comprises 14 residues. The CDR3 here is CASTPGAVRYEQYF. The CDR3 region has the DNA TGTGCCAGCACCCCTGGGGCAGTCCGCTACGAGCAGTACTTC.

This chain links TRBV28 with TRBJ2-6; D could derive from TRBD1 or TRBD2 (5 bases each). There are 19 residues in the CDR3. Trimming cost V 6 bases and J 1 base, with 22 bases left between them. Looked up from germline, CDR1 is MDHEN and CDR2 is SYDVKM. CDR3 loop: CASRPILGRSQSGANVLTF. Written as DNA, the CDR3 is TGTGCCAGCAGACCGATACTGGGACGGAGCCAATCTGGGGCCAACGTCCTGACTTTC.

This clonotype was counted a few times. The V gene is TRBV5-1, the J gene TRBJ1-6, with D possibly TRBD1 on 5 matching bases. The CDR3 extends over 14 amino acids. V was cut by 0 bases and J by 9 bases, with 10 bases left in between. From germline, CDR1 is SGHRS and CDR2 YFSETQ. Here the CDR3 DNA reads TGCGCCAGCAGCTTGGGGCAGGGCAGTTCACCCCTCCACTTT. This gives the protein CASSLGQGSSPLHF.

The rearrangement uses TRBV12-3 or TRBV12-4 and TRBJ2-7, with TRBD1 as a possible D gene (6 bases). The CDR3 totals 13 residues. With 0 bases removed from V and 7 bases from J, the gap between germline ends came to 10 bases. This CDR3 reads CASSLAARGEQYF. The CDR3, as DNA: TGTGCCAGCAGTTTAGCGGCGAGGGGGGAGCAGTACTTC.

This sequence joins TRBV6-5 and TRBJ2-2, with D uncertain. V dropped 6 bases and J dropped 3 bases, with 14 bases sitting between them. This CDR3 has 15 amino acids. Germline CDR1 is MNHEY and CDR2 is SVGAGI. This CDR3 is CASSPGSSHTGELFF. CDR3 sequence (DNA): TGTGCCAGCAGCCCCGGTTCGTCACACACCGGGGAGCTGTTTTTT.

The rearrangement links TRBV7-8 to TRBJ2-7; perhaps TRBD1 as D (6 bases). V was shortened by 8 bases and J by 3 bases, with 17 bases between the two germline ends. This CDR3 is built from 14 residues. CDR1 and CDR2 from the germline V gene are SGHVS and FQNEAQ. The CDR3 DNA reads as TGTGCCAGCTTCCAAGCAGGGGTAGACTACGAGCAGTACTTC. Amino acid sequence: CASFQAGVDYEQYF.

The chain employs TRBV18 and TRBJ1-6; D uncertain. The germline gives CDR1 KGHSH, CDR2 LQKENI. This CDR3 has 14 amino acids. The germline V and J ends were trimmed by 3 bases and 8 bases, with 11 bases remaining between them. The chain's CDR3 is CASSPAGGHSPLHF. CDR3 bases: TGTGCCAGCTCACCGGCAGGAGGTCATTCACCCCTCCACTTT.

This clonotype was recorded a few times. The V and J genes are TRBV10-3 and TRBJ2-5; 8 bases map to TRBD1. Germline V lookup: CDR1 ENHRY, CDR2 SYGVKD. J lost 4 bases, V lost 6 bases, and 4 bases had no gene match. This CDR3 spans 13 amino acids. CDR3 in DNA: TGTGCCATCAGGCAGGGGGCCGGAGAGACCCAGTACTTC. This translates into CAIRQGAGETQYF.

This clonotype was counted a few times. The V call is TRBV6-1, the J call TRBJ2-1; D uncertain. V was clipped by 7 bases and J by 3 bases, with 10 bases between them. The CDR3 is 13 amino acids. Germline assignment: CDR1 MNHNS and CDR2 SASEGT. This CDR3 is CASKDQGYNEQFF. The CDR3 nucleotides read TGTGCCAGCAAAGATCAAGGCTACAATGAGCAGTTCTTC.

The chain recombines TRBV13 with TRBJ2-2, with 7 bases that match TRBD1. This CDR3 is built from 14 residues. Germline V CDR1 and CDR2: PRHDT, FYEKMQ (reference sequence). With 5 bases clipped from V and 3 bases from J, the junction kept 3 bases outside the gene matches. The DNA for the CDR3 is TGTGCCAGCAGCCGCGACAGGGACACCGGGGAGCTGTTTTTT. Translation: CASSRDRDTGELFF.

This rearrangement joins TRBV7-8 to TRBJ2-5; 9 positions agree with TRBD2. Per germline, CDR1 SGHVS and CDR2 FQNEAQ. Trimming took 5 bases from V and 6 from J; bases not matched to a gene: 7. The CDR3 runs 14 residues. This CDR3 reads CASSPRTSDQTQYF. The CDR3 DNA is TGTGCCAGCAGCCCTCGGACTAGCGATCAGACCCAGTACTTC. The variable domain in full, with the rest retrieved from reference TRBV7-8 and TRBJ2-5, is GAGVSQSPRYKVAKRGQDVALRCDPISGHVSLFWYQQALGQGPEFLTYFQNEAQLDKSGLPSDRFFAERPEGSVSTLKIQRTQQEDSAVYLCASSPRTSDQTQYFGPGTRLLVL.

The chain employs TRBV20-1 and TRBJ1-1, with 8 bases matching TRBD1. CDR3 length: 12 residues. Per the germline V gene, CDR1 is DFQATT and CDR2 is SNEGSKA (reference sequence). V was pared by 5 bases and J by 5 bases, with 4 bases of the junction left unmatched. The CDR3 is CSAGQGSTEAFF. The DNA of the CDR3 is TGCAGTGCTGGACAGGGCTCAACTGAAGCTTTCTTT.

The table lists this clonotype with a few counts. The V and J genes are TRBV7-8 and TRBJ2-3; the D gene is possibly TRBD2 (6 bases). The germline V and J ends were trimmed by 1 base and 3 bases, with 14 bases remaining between them. The CDR3 extends over 16 amino acids. Germline CDR1 is SGHVS and CDR2 is FQNEAQ. CDR3 residues: CASSLGRLVRTDTQYF. DNA for the CDR3: TGTGCCAGCAGCTTAGGGAGACTAGTTCGGACAGATACGCAGTATTTT. The full variable domain, with the rest looked up from reference TRBV7-8 and TRBJ2-3, is GAGVSQSPRYKVAKRGQDVALRCDPISGHVSLFWYQQALGQGPEFLTYFQNEAQLDKSGLPSDRFFAERPEGSVSTLKIQRTQQEDSAVYLCASSLGRLVRTDTQYFGPGTRLTVL.

This clonotype was seen at least ten times. V and J are TRBV21-1 and TRBJ2-5. TRBV21-1 is a pseudogene. The CDR3 is made up of 11 amino acids. The CDR3 reads CASSKDSSEYF. CDR3 nucleotide sequence: TGTGCCAGCAGCAAAGACAGTTCCGAGTACTTC.

This clonotype was counted many times. The chain joins TRBV9 to TRBJ2-7, with D possibly TRBD1 on 6 matching bases. V was trimmed by 3 bases and J by 4 bases, leaving 17 bases between them. CDR1 is SGDLS, CDR2 YYNGEE, per germline. This CDR3 is built from 15 residues. The DNA of the CDR3 is TGTGCCAGCAGCGAAGGCCCCGGACAGTTATACGAGCAGTACTTC. As protein: CASSEGPGQLYEQYF.

There are many counts of this clonotype. J is TRBJ2-7 and V is TRBV7-6; the D call may be TRBD1 or TRBD2 (5 bases each). Germline V gene lookup returns CDR1 SGHVS and CDR2 FNYEAQ. V was clipped by 5 bases and J by 5 bases, with 16 bases between them. CDR3 size: 14 residues. The CDR3 protein is CASSARGLEDEQYF. In DNA form, the CDR3 reads TGTGCCAGCAGCGCCCGGGGCCTCGAGGACGAGCAGTACTTC.

J is TRBJ1-5 and V is TRBV28; TRBD1 might be the D (5 bases). V lost 2 bases and J lost 5, with 10 bases in between. Germline V gene data show CDR1 as MDHEN and CDR2 as SYDVKM. The CDR3 covers 14 residues. The CDR3 DNA sequence: TGTGCCAGCAGTTTAACCAGGGAGGATCAGCCCCAGCATTTT. Translated, it gives CASSLTREDQPQHF.

Ten or more counts support this clonotype. The chain links TRBV27 to TRBJ2-2, with D perhaps TRBD1 or TRBD2 (5 bases each). V was trimmed by 2 bases and J by 1 base, leaving 11 bases between them. This CDR3 is 16 amino acids long. The germline V gene encodes CDR1 MNHEY and CDR2 SMNVEV (reference sequence). CDR3 nucleotides: TGTGCCAGCAGTTTAAGGGACGCATTGAACACCGGGGAGCTGTTTTTT. Its translation is CASSLRDALNTGELFF.

The chain carries TRBV24-1 and TRBJ2-3; 7 nucleotides agree with TRBD2. CDR3 length: 15 residues. Germline V CDR1 and CDR2: KGHDR, SFDVKD. V gave up 4 bases and J gave up 2 bases; unmatched junction bases: 5. The CDR3 sequence: CATSDRGDVTDTQYF. In DNA, the CDR3 is TGTGCCACCAGTGACCGGGGGGACGTCACAGATACGCAGTATTTT.

The chain uses TRBV28 and TRBJ1-6, with D hard to call. The CDR3 runs to 13 residues. Trimming left V 6 bases short and J 7 bases short, with 10 bases between. Germline CDR1 MDHEN, CDR2 SYDVKM. The CDR3 loop is CASRPDGNSPLHF. As DNA, the CDR3 is TGTGCCAGCAGACCCGACGGAAATTCACCCCTCCACTTT.

This clonotype showed up just a few times. The chain couples TRBV20-1 to TRBJ1-6; 7 positions agree with TRBD1. The germline CDR1 and CDR2 sequences are DFQATT and SNEGSKA (reference sequence). The CDR3 covers 17 residues. V gave up 0 bases and J gave up 9 bases; unmatched junction bases: 14. This CDR3 reads CSARDVLRGTAGSPLHF. CDR3 sequence (DNA): TGCAGTGCTAGAGATGTTCTACGCGGGACAGCAGGTTCACCCCTCCACTTT.

This clonotype was counted many times. This chain links TRBV2 with TRBJ1-5; 7 bases align to TRBD1. Trimming cost V 1 base and J 4 bases; bases outside gene matches: 4. This CDR3 has 15 residues. The germline V gene encodes CDR1 SNHLY and CDR2 FYNNEI. CDR3: CASSEDSRGNQPQHF. DNA of the CDR3: TGTGCCAGCAGTGAAGACAGCAGGGGGAATCAGCCCCAGCATTTT.

This clonotype was counted at least ten times. This rearrangement joins TRBV28 to TRBJ2-1; D remains ambiguous. Trimming left V 3 bases short and J 2 bases short, with 8 bases between. CDR1 and CDR2 from the germline V gene are MDHEN and SYDVKM. The CDR3 extends over 14 amino acids. CDR3 in amino acids: CASSFGGTYNEQFF. CDR3 DNA: TGTGCCAGCAGTTTCGGCGGTACCTACAATGAGCAGTTCTTC.

V is TRBV11-3 and J is TRBJ2-1; 12 nucleotides align to TRBD2. The length of the CDR3 is 15 residues. V shed 5 bases, J shed 7 bases, and the junction held 6 bases outside the gene matches. Per the germline V gene, CDR1 is SGHNT and CDR2 is YENEEA. CDR3: CASSMTSGRGNEQFF. CDR3 nucleotides: TGTGCCAGCAGCATGACTAGCGGGAGAGGTAATGAGCAGTTCTTC. The whole variable domain, remainder taken from reference TRBV11-3 and TRBJ2-1, is EAGVVQSPRYKIIEKKQPVAFWCNPISGHNTLYWYLQNLGQGPELLIRYENEEAVDDSQLPKDRFSAERLKGVDSTLKIQPAELGDSAVYLCASSMTSGRGNEQFFGPGTRLTVL.